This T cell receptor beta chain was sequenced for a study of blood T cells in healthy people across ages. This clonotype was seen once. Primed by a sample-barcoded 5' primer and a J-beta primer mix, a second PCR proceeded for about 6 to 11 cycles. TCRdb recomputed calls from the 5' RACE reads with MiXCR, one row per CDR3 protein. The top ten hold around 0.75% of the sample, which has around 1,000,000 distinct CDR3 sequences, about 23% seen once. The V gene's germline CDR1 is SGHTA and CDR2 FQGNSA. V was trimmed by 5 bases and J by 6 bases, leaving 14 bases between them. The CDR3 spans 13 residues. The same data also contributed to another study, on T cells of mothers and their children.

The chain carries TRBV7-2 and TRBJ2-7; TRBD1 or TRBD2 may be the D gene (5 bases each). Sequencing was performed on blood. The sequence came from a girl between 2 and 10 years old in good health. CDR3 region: CASSAEAGFEQYF. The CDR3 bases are TGTGCCAGCAGCGCGGAGGCAGGGTTCGAGCAGTACTTC.